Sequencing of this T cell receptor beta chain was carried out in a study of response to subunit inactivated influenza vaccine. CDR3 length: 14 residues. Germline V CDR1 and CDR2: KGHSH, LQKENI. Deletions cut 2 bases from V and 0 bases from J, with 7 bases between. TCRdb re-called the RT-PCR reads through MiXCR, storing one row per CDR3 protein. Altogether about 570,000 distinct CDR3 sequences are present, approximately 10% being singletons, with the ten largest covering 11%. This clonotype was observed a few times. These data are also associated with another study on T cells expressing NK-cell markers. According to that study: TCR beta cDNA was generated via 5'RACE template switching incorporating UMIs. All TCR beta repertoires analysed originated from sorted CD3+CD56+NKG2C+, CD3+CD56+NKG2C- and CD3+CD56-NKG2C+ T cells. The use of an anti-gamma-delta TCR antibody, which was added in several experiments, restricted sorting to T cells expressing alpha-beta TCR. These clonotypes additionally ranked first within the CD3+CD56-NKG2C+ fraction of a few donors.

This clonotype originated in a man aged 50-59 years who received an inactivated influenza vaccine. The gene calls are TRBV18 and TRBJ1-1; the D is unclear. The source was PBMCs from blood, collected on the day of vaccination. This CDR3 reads CASSPDQMNTEAFF. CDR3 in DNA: TGTGCCAGCTCACCAGACCAGATGAACACTGAAGCTTTCTTT.